These T cell receptor beta chains were read from a single sample in a study of T cell responses to AZD1222 COVID-19 vaccine. Clones were sequenced by immunoSEQ multiplex PCR, and TCRdb holds only the in-frame ones, with some missing. Among 170,000 or so clones listed, about nine tenths were seen once. This material consisted of peripheral blood, taken on day 0 of AZD1222 vaccination. The receptor source for this set is an adult in good health. Each CDR3 is given with its conserved first and last residue. A D gene is named only where the DNA matches it firmly. Not all rows give a size; the values are once, few, many and, for expanded clones, a class.

d_call j_call v_call clone_size cdr3_nt cdr3_aa
. TRBJ2-2 TRBV14 . TGTGCCAGTAGCCAGTTCCTAGTCGGGGAGCTGTTTTTT CASSQFLVGELFF
. TRBJ2-2 TRBV14 once TGTGCCAGCAGCCCCCAGTCCACCGGGGAGCTGTTTTTT CASSPQSTGELFF
. TRBJ1-1 TRBV10-3 few TGTGCCATCAGTGATCCAGACAGGCGATACACTGAAGCTTTCTTT CAISDPDRRYTEAFF
. TRBJ2-5 TRBV5-8 . TGTGCCAGCAGCTTCATCCGGGACGCCAAGCAAGAGACCCAGTACTTC CASSFIRDAKQETQYF
TRBD1 TRBJ1-1 TRBV19 . TGTGCCAGTAGTACATCGACAGGGTGGGCTGAAGCTTTCTTT CASSTSTGWAEAFF
TRBD2 TRBJ2-5 TRBV11-2 . TGTGCCAGCAGCTGGCGCGGGGGGAGGGAGACCCAGTACTTC CASSWRGGRETQYF
TRBD2 TRBJ2-1 TRBV5-1 . TGCGCCAGCCAGACTAGCGGGGGCCCGAGCTCCTACAATGAGCAGTTCTTC CASQTSGGPSSYNEQFF
. TRBJ2-7 TRBV7-2 . TGTGCCAGCAGCCTGATCGGAGTAGGATCCTACGAGCAGTACTTC CASSLIGVGSYEQYF
TRBD1 TRBJ1-1 TRBV28 . TGTGCCAGCAGTACCGGGACAGGGAGCACTGAAGCTTTCTTT CASSTGTGSTEAFF
. TRBJ1-6 TRBV4-3 . TGCGCCAGCAGCCAAGTTTCAGGAGGAACGGATTCACCCCTCCACTTT CASSQVSGGTDSPLHF
. TRBJ1-2 TRBV4-1 . TGCGCCAGCAGCCAAACAGGACAGCTTAACTATGGCTACACCTTC CASSQTGQLNYGYTF
. TRBJ2-1 TRBV7-3 once TGTGCCAGCAGCTTAACGCAGAGGGATGAGCAGTTCTTC CASSLTQRDEQFF
. TRBJ1-1 TRBV3-1/TRBV3-2 . TGTGCCAGCAGCCATAATCAGCGTAACACTGAAGCTTTCTTT CASSHNQRNTEAFF
. TRBJ2-3 TRBV27 . TGTGCCAGCGTCTCGGCCTGGGGGTCAGATACGCAGTATTTT CASVSAWGSDTQYF
TRBD2 TRBJ2-3 TRBV7-9 . TGTGCCAGCAGCCCCGGGGGGGCCGGCGATACGCAGTATTTT CASSPGGAGDTQYF
. TRBJ1-5 TRBV28 . TGTGCCAGCAGTTTAAGGGGTACTCAGCCCCAGCATTTT CASSLRGTQPQHF
. TRBJ1-1 TRBV6-4 . TGTGCCAGCAGTGCCCTGGGGGGGCCGAACACTGAAGCTTTCTTT CASSALGGPNTEAFF
TRBD1 TRBJ2-3 TRBV18 . TGTGCCAGCTCACCGGGATTAGGGGGACAGCGGACAGATACGCAGTATTTT CASSPGLGGQRTDTQYF
. TRBJ2-5 TRBV24-1 . TGTGCCACCAGTGAGGGAGAGACCCAGTACTTC CATSEGETQYF
TRBD1 TRBJ1-1 TRBV29-1 . TGCAGCGTTGCCACAGGGGGCACTGAAGCTTTCTTT CSVATGGTEAFF